This T cell receptor beta chain derives from a study of blood T cell repertoires in COVID-19. Across the study: There were acute and convalescent COVID-19 samples, and they came from the United States, Italy and Spain. PBMCs, B-cell-depleted T cells, or T cells provided the cDNA or gDNA that made up the material.

V was shortened by 2 bases and J by 5 bases, with 9 bases between the two germline ends. The V gene's germline CDR1 is SGHDN and CDR2 FVKESK. The CDR3 is 13 residues long. Seattle cases were enrolled at active infection and followed longitudinally. Under the authors' procedure: Estimates of nucleated cell counts were drawn from the amplification of reference gene primers. Data came from immunoSEQ multiplex PCR; TCRdb stores just in-frame clones and leaves some out. D and trimming were read from the DNA, whereas the V and J calls and clone size are those reported in that table. The table has 200,000 to 250,000 clones, more than 75% seen once.

The chain carries TRBV14 and TRBJ1-1, with D possibly TRBD1 on 5 matching bases. The TCR comes from a man aged 50 to 60 with COVID-19, enrolled during active disease. Sequencing input: peripheral blood. In DNA form, the CDR3 reads TGTGCCAGCAGCCAACGGGGGAATACTGAAGCTTTCTTT. This codes for CASSQRGNTEAFF.